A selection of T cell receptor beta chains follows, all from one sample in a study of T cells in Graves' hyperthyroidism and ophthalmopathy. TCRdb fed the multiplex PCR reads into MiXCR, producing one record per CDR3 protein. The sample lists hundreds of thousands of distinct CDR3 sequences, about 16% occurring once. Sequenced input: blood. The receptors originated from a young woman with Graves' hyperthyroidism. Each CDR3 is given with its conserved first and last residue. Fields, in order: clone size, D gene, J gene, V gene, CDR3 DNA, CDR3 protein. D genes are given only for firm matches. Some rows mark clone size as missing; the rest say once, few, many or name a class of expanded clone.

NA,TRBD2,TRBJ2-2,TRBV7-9,TGTGCCAGCAGCCCGCGGACTAGCCTGGGGAACACCGGGGAGCTGTTTTTT,CASSPRTSLGNTGELFF
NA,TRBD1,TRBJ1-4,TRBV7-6,TGTGCCAGCAGCAAAGACGTCCAGGGGGCTGAAAAACTGTTTTTT,CASSKDVQGAEKLFF
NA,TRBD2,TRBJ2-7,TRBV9,TGTGCCAGCAGCGAAACTAGCGGGACGACTGAGCAGTACTTC,CASSETSGTTEQYF
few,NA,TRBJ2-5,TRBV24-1,TGTGCCACCAGTGACGGTACACTGGGGGGAGAGACCCAGTACTTC,CATSDGTLGGETQYF
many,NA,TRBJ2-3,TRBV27,TGTGCCAGCAGTCCGGGAACAGGGAGCACAGATACGCAGTATTTT,CASSPGTGSTDTQYF
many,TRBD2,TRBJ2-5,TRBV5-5,TGTGCCAGCAGCTTGGGACTAGCGGGAGGAACGGAGACCCAGTACTTC,CASSLGLAGGTETQYF
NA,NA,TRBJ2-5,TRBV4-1,TGCGCCAGCAGCCAACCTGCTAGGGAACCCCAAAAGACCCAGTACTTC,CASSQPAREPQKTQYF
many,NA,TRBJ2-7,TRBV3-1,TGTGCCAGCAGCCACCCCGGGACTGAAAGCTCCTACGAGCAGTACTTC,CASSHPGTESSYEQYF
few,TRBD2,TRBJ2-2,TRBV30,TGTGCCTGGACTAGCGGGAGGAACACCGGGGAGCTGTTTTTT,CAWTSGRNTGELFF
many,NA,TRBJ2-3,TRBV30,TGTGCCTGGAGCCTAGGGACGACCAGCACAGATACGCAGTATTTT,CAWSLGTTSTDTQYF
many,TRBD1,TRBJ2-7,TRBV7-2,TGTGCCAGCAGATCTCGGGACAGCTCCTACGAGCAGTACTTC,CASRSRDSSYEQYF
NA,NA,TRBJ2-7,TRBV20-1,TGCAGTGCTTGGGATTACGAGCGGTACTTC,CSAWDYERYF
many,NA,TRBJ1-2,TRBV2,TGTGCCAGCACCAAATTTGACAGGTTCTACACCTTC,CASTKFDRFYTF
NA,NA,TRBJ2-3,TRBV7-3,TGTGCCAGCAGCATCGGACATCCCACTAGCACAGATACGCAGTATTTT,CASSIGHPTSTDTQYF
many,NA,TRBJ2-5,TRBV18,TGTGCCAGCTCACCACAGGCTGGGGAAGAGACCCAGTACTTC,CASSPQAGEETQYF
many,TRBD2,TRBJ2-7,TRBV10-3,TGTGCCATCAGTGGGCGGGAGCCGACCTACGAGCAGTACTTC,CAISGREPTYEQYF
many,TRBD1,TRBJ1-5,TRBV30,TGTGCCTGGAGTGGACAGGGCCCTCAGCCCCAGCATTTT,CAWSGQGPQPQHF
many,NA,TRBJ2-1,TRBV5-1,TGCGCCAGCAGCTCGGTGGGAGGCTCTTCCTACAATGAGCAGTTCTTC,CASSSVGGSSYNEQFF
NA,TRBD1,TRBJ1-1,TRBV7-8,TGTGCCAGCAGCTTTCGGGTGGGCAGGGGGCTTAGGGGCACTGAAGCTTTCTTT,CASSFRVGRGLRGTEAFF
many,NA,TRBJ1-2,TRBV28,TGTGCCAGCAGTTTTGGGGCTAATACCTATGGCTACACCTTC,CASSFGANTYGYTF
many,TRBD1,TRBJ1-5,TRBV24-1,TGTGCCACCAGTGAGGCCGGACAGGGGTCAAGTCAGCCCCAGCATTTT,CATSEAGQGSSQPQHF
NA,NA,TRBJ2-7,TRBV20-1,TGCAGTGCTAGGCAAACAATCGACGAGCAGTACTTC,CSARQTIDEQYF
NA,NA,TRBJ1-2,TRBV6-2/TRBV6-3,TGTGCCAGCAGTCGGGACATAGAAGCTAACTATGGCTACACCTTC,CASSRDIEANYGYTF
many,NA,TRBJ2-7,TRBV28,TGTGCCAGCAGCATTATCACGGTAAACGAGCAGTACTTC,CASSIITVNEQYF
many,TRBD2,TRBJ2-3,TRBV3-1,TGTGCCAGCAGCCAAGCCGAGAAACTAGCGGGGGCCAGTAGGACAGATACGCAGTATTTT,CASSQAEKLAGASRTDTQYF
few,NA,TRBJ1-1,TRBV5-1,TGCGCCAGCAGAACAGGGTCGGGTGTCGGCACTGAAGCTTTCTTT,CASRTGSGVGTEAFF
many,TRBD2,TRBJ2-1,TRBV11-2,TGTGCCAGCACCCTAGGACTAGCGGAATCCTACAATGAGCAGTTCTTC,CASTLGLAESYNEQFF
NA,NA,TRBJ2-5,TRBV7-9,TGTGCCAGCAGCTTAGTGGGGGGAATAGAGACCCAGTACTTC,CASSLVGGIETQYF
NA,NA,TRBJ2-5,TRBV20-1,TGCAGTGCCTACACCTTAGGAGGGGGCGTAGAGACCCAGTACTTC,CSAYTLGGGVETQYF
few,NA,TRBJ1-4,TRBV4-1,TGCGCCAGCAGCGAGACCAGGACGGGGGAAAAACTGTTTTTT,CASSETRTGEKLFF
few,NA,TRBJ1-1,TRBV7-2,TGTGCCAGCAGATCACAGGGTTGGACTGAAGCTTTCTTT,CASRSQGWTEAFF
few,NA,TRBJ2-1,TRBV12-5,TGTGCTAGTGGTCTACGACAGACCAAGGCTACTAATGAGCAGTTCTTC,CASGLRQTKATNEQFF
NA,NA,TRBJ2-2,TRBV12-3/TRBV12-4,TGTGGTTCCTCAGGGGGGGGGAACACCGGGGAGCTGTTTTTT,CGSSGGGNTGELFF
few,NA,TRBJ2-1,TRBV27,TGTGCCAGCAGTGACACGTACAATGAGCAGTTCTTC,CASSDTYNEQFF
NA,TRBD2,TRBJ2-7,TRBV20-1,TGCAGTGCCTGGTATATAGCGGGAGTTTACTACGAGCAGTACTTC,CSAWYIAGVYYEQYF
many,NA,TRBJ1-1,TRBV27,TGTGCCAGCAGTTTGATGAGGGCCGCCACTGAAGCTTTCTTT,CASSLMRAATEAFF
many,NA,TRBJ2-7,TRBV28,TGTGCCAGCCACGGCCCGGGTGGGTTCGAGCAGTACTTC,CASHGPGGFEQYF
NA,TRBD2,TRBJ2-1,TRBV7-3,TGTGCCAGCAGCCTACGGGCTAGCGGACTACACAATGAGCAGTTCTTC,CASSLRASGLHNEQFF
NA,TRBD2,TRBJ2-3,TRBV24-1,TGTGCCACCAGTGATCCACGACTAGCGGGAGACGGAGATACGCAGTATTTT,CATSDPRLAGDGDTQYF
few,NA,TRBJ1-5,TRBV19,TGTGCCAGTACCGCGACAGCATATAGCAATCAGCCCCAGCATTTT,CASTATAYSNQPQHF
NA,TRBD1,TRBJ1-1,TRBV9,TGTGCCAGCAGCGTGAGGCCTCCGGGACAGGGAGGCCAAGGCACTGAAGCTTTCTTT,CASSVRPPGQGGQGTEAFF
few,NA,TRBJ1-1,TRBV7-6,TGTGCCAGCAGCCCTCGACAGTTCACTGAAGCTTTCTTT,CASSPRQFTEAFF
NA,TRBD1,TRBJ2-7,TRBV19,TGTGCCAGTAGTATCGGACAGGGCACGTACGAGCAGTACTTC,CASSIGQGTYEQYF
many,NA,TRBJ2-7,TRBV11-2,TGTGCCAGCAGCTTAACCACTTCCTACGAGCAGTACTTC,CASSLTTSYEQYF
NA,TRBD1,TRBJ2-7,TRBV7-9,TGTGCCAGCAGCCCTAAGGGACAGCCCTCCTACGAGCAGTACTTC,CASSPKGQPSYEQYF
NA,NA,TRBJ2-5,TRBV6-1,TGTGCCAGCAGTACGCCGCGCAGTCTCCAAGAGACCCAGTACTTC,CASSTPRSLQETQYF